Sequencing of this TCR beta chain was carried out in a study of blood T cell repertoires in COVID-19. This CDR3 is 10 amino acids long. Between the trimmed V and J ends, which lost 5 bases and 8 bases, there was a span of 9 bases. CDR1 is SQVTM, CDR2 ANQGSEA, per germline. Repertoires were generated with immunoSEQ multiplex PCR, while TCRdb's copy carries only in-frame clones and drops some. The data contain about 290,000 clones, approximately 89% of them singletons. This chain joins TRBV29-1 and TRBJ1-1; D call uncertain. The sample comprised peripheral blood. The sequence derives from a woman aged 25 to 45 with COVID-19, enrolled during active disease. CDR3 sequence: CSVLSGEAFF. The CDR3 DNA reads as TGCAGCGTTCTGTCGGGGGAAGCTTTCTTT.